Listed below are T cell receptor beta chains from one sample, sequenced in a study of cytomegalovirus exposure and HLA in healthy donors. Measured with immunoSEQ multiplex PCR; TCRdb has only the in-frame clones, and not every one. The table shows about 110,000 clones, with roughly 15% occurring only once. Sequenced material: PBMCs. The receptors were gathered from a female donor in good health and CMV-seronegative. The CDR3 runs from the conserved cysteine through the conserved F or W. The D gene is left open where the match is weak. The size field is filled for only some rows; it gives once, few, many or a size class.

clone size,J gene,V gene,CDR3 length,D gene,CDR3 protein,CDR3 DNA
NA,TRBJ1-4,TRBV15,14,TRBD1,CATSSRDRLNRLFF,TGTGCCACCAGCAGCCGGGACAGGCTAAACCGGCTGTTTTTT
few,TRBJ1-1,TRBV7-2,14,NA,CASSFPLRGTEAFF,TGTGCCAGCAGCTTCCCCCTCCGGGGCACTGAAGCTTTCTTT
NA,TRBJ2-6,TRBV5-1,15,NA,CASSFSGTGANVLTF,TGCGCCAGCAGCTTCTCGGGAACTGGGGCCAACGTCCTGACTTTC
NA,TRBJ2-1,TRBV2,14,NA,CASYVPGGGNEQFF,TGTGCCAGCTACGTCCCCGGCGGAGGCAATGAGCAGTTCTTC
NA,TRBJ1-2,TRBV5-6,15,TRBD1,CASSLRDSGQSGYTF,TGTGCCAGCAGCTTGCGGGACAGCGGTCAATCGGGCTACACCTTC
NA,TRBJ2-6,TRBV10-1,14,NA,CASSRFRRPNVLTF,TGCGCCAGCAGTAGATTTCGGCGGCCGAACGTCCTGACTTTC
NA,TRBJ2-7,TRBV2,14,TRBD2,CASSGLAGVYEQYF,TGTGCCAGCAGTGGACTAGCGGGGGTCTACGAGCAGTACTTC
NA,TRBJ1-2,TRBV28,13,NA,CASSLRSITGYTF,TGTGCCAGCAGTTTACGGTCAATAACGGGCTACACCTTC
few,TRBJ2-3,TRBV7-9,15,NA,CASSLAIDLTDTQYF,TGTGCCAGCAGCTTAGCGATAGATCTCACAGATACGCAGTATTTT
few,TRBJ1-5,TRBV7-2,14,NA,CASSSTPSNQPQHF,TGTGCCAGCAGCTCGACACCGAGCAATCAGCCCCAGCATTTT
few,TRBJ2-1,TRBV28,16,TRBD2,CASRTGGTSRSDEQFF,TGTGCCAGCAGGACAGGCGGGACTAGCAGATCGGATGAGCAGTTCTTC
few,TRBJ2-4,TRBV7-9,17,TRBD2,CASSLLPVSGGKNIQYF,TGTGCCAGCAGCTTACTCCCCGTTAGCGGGGGCAAAAACATTCAGTACTTC
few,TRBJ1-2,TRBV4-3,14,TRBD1,CASRHGQGGIGYTF,TGCGCCAGCAGACACGGACAGGGAGGTATCGGCTACACCTTC
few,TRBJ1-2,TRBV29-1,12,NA,CSVTGVDYGYTF,TGCAGCGTGACGGGGGTCGATTATGGCTACACCTTC
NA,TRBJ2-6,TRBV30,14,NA,CAWSIGSGANFLTF,TGTGCCTGGTCCATTGGCTCTGGGGCCAACTTCCTGACTTTC
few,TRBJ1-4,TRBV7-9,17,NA,CASSLGTSLLANEKLFF,TGTGCCAGCAGCTTGGGGACATCCCTTTTAGCTAATGAAAAACTGTTTTTT
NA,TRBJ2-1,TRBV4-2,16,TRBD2,CASSQEGGGLYNEQFF,TGTGCCAGCAGCCAAGAGGGGGGAGGGCTCTACAATGAGCAGTTCTTC
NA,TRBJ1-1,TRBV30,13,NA,CAWSPGAGTEAFF,TGTGCCTGGAGTCCAGGGGCGGGCACTGAAGCTTTCTTT